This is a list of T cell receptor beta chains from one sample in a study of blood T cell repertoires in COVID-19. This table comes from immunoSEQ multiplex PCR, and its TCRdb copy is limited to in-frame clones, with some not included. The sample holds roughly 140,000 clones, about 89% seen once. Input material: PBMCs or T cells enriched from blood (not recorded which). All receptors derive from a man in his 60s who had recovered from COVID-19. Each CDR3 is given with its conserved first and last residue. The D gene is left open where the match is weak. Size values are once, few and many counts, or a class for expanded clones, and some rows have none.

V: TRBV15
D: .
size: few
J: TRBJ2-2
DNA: TGTGCCACCAGGGGGTGGGGCGCCGGGGAGCTGTTTTTT
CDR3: CATRGWGAGELFF

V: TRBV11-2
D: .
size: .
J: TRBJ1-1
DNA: TGTGCCAGCAGCCAGGGTGTTGACACTGAAGCTTTCTTT
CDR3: CASSQGVDTEAFF

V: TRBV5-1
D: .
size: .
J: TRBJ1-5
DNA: TGCGCCAGCAGCTTGGGGAGCGACCCCGGGCCCCAGCATTTT
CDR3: CASSLGSDPGPQHF

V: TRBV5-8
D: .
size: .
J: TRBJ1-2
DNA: TGTGCCAGCAGCTCGCGGGACGGACCCTATGGCTACACCTTC
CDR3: CASSSRDGPYGYTF

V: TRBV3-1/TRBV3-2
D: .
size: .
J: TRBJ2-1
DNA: TGTGCCAGCAGCCCGCGGAGCAATGAGCAGTTCTTC
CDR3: CASSPRSNEQFF

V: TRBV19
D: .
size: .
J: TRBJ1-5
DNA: TGTGCCAGTGACTGGGGGAGAGGGAAAGGGGGGCCCCAGCATTTT
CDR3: CASDWGRGKGGPQHF

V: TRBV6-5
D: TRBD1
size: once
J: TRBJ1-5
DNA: TGTGCCAGCACCGGGACAGTCAATCAGCCCCAGCATTTT
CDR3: CASTGTVNQPQHF

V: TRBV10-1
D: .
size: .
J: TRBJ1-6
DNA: TGCGCCAGCAGTGAGTCGGCCAATTCACCCCTCCACTTT
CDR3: CASSESANSPLHF

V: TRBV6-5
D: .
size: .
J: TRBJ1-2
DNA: TGTGCCAGCAGTTACTCCGGGTATGGCTACACCTTC
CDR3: CASSYSGYGYTF

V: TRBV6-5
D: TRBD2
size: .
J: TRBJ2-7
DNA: TGTGCCAGCAGTCCATCGACTAGCTCGGTCTACGAGCAGTACTTC
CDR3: CASSPSTSSVYEQYF

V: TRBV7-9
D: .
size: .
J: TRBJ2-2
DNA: TGTGCCAGCAGCTTAGGTGCTAACTCGGCCGGGGAGCTGTTTTTT
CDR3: CASSLGANSAGELFF

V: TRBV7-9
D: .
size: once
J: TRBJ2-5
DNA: TGTGCCAGCAGCCCACCTACAGGGATCCAAGAGACCCAGTACTTC
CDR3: CASSPPTGIQETQYF

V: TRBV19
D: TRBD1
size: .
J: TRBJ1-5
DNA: TGTGCCAGTAGTCCTCAGGGGGGTTCGGCTCAGCCCCAGCATTTT
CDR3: CASSPQGGSAQPQHF

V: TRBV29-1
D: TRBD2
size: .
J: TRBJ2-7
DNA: TGCAGCGTCGGGACTATGTACGAGCAGTACTTC
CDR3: CSVGTMYEQYF

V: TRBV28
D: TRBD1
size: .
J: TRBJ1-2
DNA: TGTGCCAGCAGTGATTGGACAGGGGTCGACTATGGCTACACCTTC
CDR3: CASSDWTGVDYGYTF

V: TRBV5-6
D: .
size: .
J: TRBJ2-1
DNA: TGTGCCAGCAGCTTCAATGATGAGCAGTTCTTC
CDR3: CASSFNDEQFF

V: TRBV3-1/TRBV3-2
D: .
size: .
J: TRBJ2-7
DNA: TGTGCCAGCAGCCAAAATCAGGGGAAGGAGGAGCAGTACTTC
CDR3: CASSQNQGKEEQYF

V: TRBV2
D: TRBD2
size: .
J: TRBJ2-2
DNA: TGTGCCAGCAGCGGACTAGCGGGAGCCGGGGAGCTGTTTTTT
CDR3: CASSGLAGAGELFF

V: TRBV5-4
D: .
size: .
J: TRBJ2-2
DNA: TGTGCCAGCAGCAACCCTAGGAGCACCGGGGAGCTGTTTTTT
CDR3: CASSNPRSTGELFF

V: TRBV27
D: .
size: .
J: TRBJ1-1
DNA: TGTGCCAGCAGTTACCAGCGGGGTGAGAACACTGAAGCTTTCTTT
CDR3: CASSYQRGENTEAFF

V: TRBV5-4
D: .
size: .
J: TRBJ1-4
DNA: TGTGCCAGCAGCTTGGGGAGGGGCGGGGAAAAACTGTTTTTT
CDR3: CASSLGRGGEKLFF

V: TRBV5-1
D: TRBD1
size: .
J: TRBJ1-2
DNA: TGCGCCAGCAGATCTTCCCAGGGGGCTCAAGGCTACACCTTC
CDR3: CASRSSQGAQGYTF

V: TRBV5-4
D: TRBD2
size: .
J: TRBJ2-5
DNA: TGTGCCAGCAGCCCCGGGACTAGCTTGAGAGAGACCCAGTACTTC
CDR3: CASSPGTSLRETQYF

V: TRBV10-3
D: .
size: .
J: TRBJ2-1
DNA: TGTGCCATCAGTGATGGCGGTTGGCAGTTCTTC
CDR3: CAISDGGWQFF

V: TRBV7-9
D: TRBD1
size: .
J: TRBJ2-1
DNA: TGTGCCGGACGGACAGGGCGCAATGAGCAGTTCTTC
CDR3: CAGRTGRNEQFF

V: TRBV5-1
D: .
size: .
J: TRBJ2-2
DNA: TGCGCCAGCAGCCCAACCGGGACAACGAACACCGGGGAGCTGTTTTTT
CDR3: CASSPTGTTNTGELFF

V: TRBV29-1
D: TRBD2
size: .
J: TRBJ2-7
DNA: TGCAGCGTCGCCCCCGGACTAGCGGGGGGGTACGAGCAGTACTTC
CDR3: CSVAPGLAGGYEQYF

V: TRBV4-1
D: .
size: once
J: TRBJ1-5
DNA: TGCGCCAGCAGCCAAGATTTGGCAAGCAATCAGCCCCAGCATTTT
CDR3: CASSQDLASNQPQHF

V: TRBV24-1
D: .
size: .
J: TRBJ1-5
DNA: TGTGCCACCAGTGATTCAACACCAGATCGATCGCCCCAGCATTTT
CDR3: CATSDSTPDRSPQHF

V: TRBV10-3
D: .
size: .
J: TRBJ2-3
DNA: TGTGCCATCAGTCCGACAGATCGGGCAGATACGCAGTATTTT
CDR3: CAISPTDRADTQYF

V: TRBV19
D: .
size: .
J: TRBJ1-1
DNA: TGTGCCAGTAGTATAGATGACGGAGGGACTGAAGCTTTCTTT
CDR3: CASSIDDGGTEAFF

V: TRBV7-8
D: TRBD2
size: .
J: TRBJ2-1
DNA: TGTGCCAGCAGCCGCACTAGCGGGGGGGGTACTGAGCAGTTCTTC
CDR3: CASSRTSGGGTEQFF

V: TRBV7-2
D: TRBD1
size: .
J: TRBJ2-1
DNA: TGTGCCAGCAGCTTAGGGACAGGGCAGTTCTTC
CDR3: CASSLGTGQFF

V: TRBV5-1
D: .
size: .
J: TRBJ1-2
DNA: TGCGCCAGCAGCTTGGGAGGGACTGATAATGGCTACACCTTC
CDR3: CASSLGGTDNGYTF

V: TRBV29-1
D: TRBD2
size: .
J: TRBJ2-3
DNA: TGCAGCCTATTCAAAGCGGGGTTCACAGATACGCAGTATTTT
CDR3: CSLFKAGFTDTQYF

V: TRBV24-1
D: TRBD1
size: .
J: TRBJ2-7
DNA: TGTGCCACCAGTGGTGCGACAGGGCCCCCCTACGAGCAGTACTTC
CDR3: CATSGATGPPYEQYF

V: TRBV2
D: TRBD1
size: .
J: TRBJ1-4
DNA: TGTGCCAGCAGTTCCGGGACAGGGTTTGAAAAACTGTTTTTT
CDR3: CASSSGTGFEKLFF

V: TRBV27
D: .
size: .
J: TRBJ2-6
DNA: TGTGCCAGCAGTTTGATGGGCGCTGGGGCCAACGTCCTGACTTTC
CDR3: CASSLMGAGANVLTF

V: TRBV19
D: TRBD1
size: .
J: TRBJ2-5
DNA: TGTGCCAGTAGCTCCACAGGGGGAGGTCGGGAGACCCAGTACTTC
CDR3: CASSSTGGGRETQYF

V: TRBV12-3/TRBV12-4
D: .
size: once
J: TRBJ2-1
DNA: TGTGCCAGCAGTCAAAACGTGGCAGGGATGTTCTTC
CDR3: CASSQNVAGMFF

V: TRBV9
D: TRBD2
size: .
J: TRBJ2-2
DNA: TGTGCCAGCAGCGTAGGAATAGCGGGAGTTTTAGGGGAGCTGTTTTTT
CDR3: CASSVGIAGVLGELFF

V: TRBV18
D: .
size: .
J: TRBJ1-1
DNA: TGTGCCAGCTCACCACTTCTGGGGGCGATGCGAGGCACTGAAGCTTTCTTT
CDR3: CASSPLLGAMRGTEAFF

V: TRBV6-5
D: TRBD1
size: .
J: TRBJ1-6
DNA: TGTGCCAGCAGGTCGACAGGGACCAAATCACCCCTCCACTTT
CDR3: CASRSTGTKSPLHF

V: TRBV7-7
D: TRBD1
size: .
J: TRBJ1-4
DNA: TGTGCTAGCAGCTTAGTAGGGACAGTGGATGAAAAACTGTTTTTT
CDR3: CASSLVGTVDEKLFF

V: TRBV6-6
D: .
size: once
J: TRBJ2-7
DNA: TGTGCCAGCAACCCGGGACAAGCCTACGAGCAGTACTTC
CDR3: CASNPGQAYEQYF

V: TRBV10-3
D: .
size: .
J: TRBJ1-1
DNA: TGTGCCATCAGTGAAGGGGATTTGAGGTCTGAAGCTTTCTTT
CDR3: CAISEGDLRSEAFF

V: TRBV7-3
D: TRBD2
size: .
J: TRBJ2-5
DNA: TGTGCCAGCAGCGTATCCGGGGGGTACCAAGAGACCCAGTACTTC
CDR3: CASSVSGGYQETQYF

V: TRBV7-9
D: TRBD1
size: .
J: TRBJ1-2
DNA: TGTGCCAGCAGCTTACATCGACAGGGGTTTAGGACAGTGGGCTCCTTC
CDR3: CASSLHRQGFRTVGSF